This passage covers 15 T cell receptor beta chains from one sample sequenced in a study of blood T cell repertoires in COVID-19. Data came from immunoSEQ multiplex PCR; TCRdb stores just in-frame clones and leaves some out. This table has hundreds of thousands of clones, approximately 90% appearing once. The sample taken for sequencing was peripheral blood. The receptor set was obtained from a man aged 50-59 years with COVID-19, enrolled during active disease.

CDR3 amino acids: CASSQAVRAYNEQFF. Written as DNA, the CDR3 is TGTGCCAGCAGCCAAGCGGTTAGAGCCTACAATGAGCAGTTCTTC. This chain links TRBV3-1 (or the pseudogene TRBV3-2) with TRBJ2-1, with D hard to call. Trimming took off 1 base at V and 2 bases at J, with 9 bases between the two ends. Germline loops: CDR1 LGHDT, CDR2 YNNKEL (reference sequence). CDR3 length: 15 amino acids.

The chain employs TRBV20-1 and TRBJ2-1; tentatively, D is TRBD2 (5 bases). Germline loops: CDR1 DFQATT, CDR2 SNEGSKA (reference sequence). The CDR3 length is 15 residues. V was shortened by 3 bases and J by 4 bases, with 16 bases between the two germline ends. The CDR3 DNA reads TGCAGTGCTAGTTTCAATGACCGCGGGTACAATGAGCAGTTCTTC. This encodes CSASFNDRGYNEQFF.

V and J are TRBV10-3 and TRBJ1-3; weak D call: TRBD1 (5 bases). The CDR3 loop spans 16 amino acids. Germline V gives CDR1 ENHRY, CDR2 SYGVKD. Trimming removed 0 bases at V and 2 bases at J, with 11 bases between. In nucleotides, the CDR3 is TGTGCCATCAGTGAGTCGTGGGGGGGAGCTGGAAACACCATATATTTT. Translating it yields CAISESWGGAGNTIYF.

This clone has just one count. The chain combines TRBV7-8 with TRBJ1-2; D may be TRBD1 (6 bases). The CDR3 is 14 amino acids. Per germline, CDR1 SGHVS and CDR2 FQNEAQ. Trimming took 4 bases from V and 7 from J, leaving 16 bases between them. CDR3 in DNA: TGTGCCAGCAGCTCCGGGACATTGGGGTCTGGCTACACCTTC. It specifies CASSSGTLGSGYTF.

This clone has more than one count but fewer than ten. The genes are TRBV11-1 and TRBJ1-2; 7 bases are a match to TRBD1. The CDR3 runs 15 residues. In germline, CDR1 is SGHAT, CDR2 FQDESV (reference sequence). The V and J ends lost 5 bases and 4 bases, in that order; junction bases with no gene match: 10. The CDR3 sequence is CASSPDRVGFYGYTF. The CDR3 DNA reads as TGTGCCAGCAGCCCAGACAGGGTTGGGTTCTATGGCTACACCTTC.

The rearrangement joins TRBV5-1 to TRBJ1-2; 7 bases match TRBD1. Per germline, CDR1 SGHRS and CDR2 YFSETQ. The CDR3 is 15 amino acids. V gave up 0 bases and J gave up 2 bases; unmatched junction bases: 4. The CDR3: CASSLALTGNYGYTF. The CDR3 DNA sequence: TGCGCCAGCAGCTTGGCCTTGACAGGGAACTATGGCTACACCTTC.

This chain connects TRBV6-1 to TRBJ1-2, with a possible D match to TRBD1 (6 bases). The CDR3 loop spans 15 amino acids. Trimming took 2 bases from V and 4 from J, leaving 14 bases between them. Germline CDR1 MNHNS, CDR2 SASEGT. CDR3 DNA sequence: TGTGCCAGCAGTGAATTCAGGGGCGGAATCTATGGCTACACCTTC. This translates into CASSEFRGGIYGYTF.

The CDR3 nucleotides are TGTGCCAGCAGCGTTGGGACAGACTTTCAAGAGACCCAGTACTTC. Its translation is CASSVGTDFQETQYF. The chain links TRBV6-5 to TRBJ2-5; 7 bases align to TRBD1. This CDR3 comprises 15 residues. V shed 6 bases, J shed 2 bases, and the junction held 9 bases outside the gene matches. Germline CDR1 MNHEY, CDR2 SVGAGI.

This clone was found a few times. V is TRBV27 and J is TRBJ1-6; 10 nucleotides agree with TRBD1. The CDR3 is 15 amino acids. The ends lost 6 bases at V and 7 bases at J; junction bases unmatched: 6. Germline V gene lookup returns CDR1 MNHEY and CDR2 SMNVEV (reference sequence). CDR3 bases: TGTGCCAGCAGGGGACAGGGGAACGGCAATTCACCCCTCCACTTT. Residues: CASRGQGNGNSPLHF.

This clone was counted a single time. An end of the junction differs from the germline gene, which may be a read error. The chain combines TRBV18 with TRBJ1-3; D remains ambiguous. Germline V gene lookup returns CDR1 KGHSH and CDR2 LQKENI. There are 19 residues in the CDR3. The chain's CDR3 is CASPPRGVRILTQGNTIYF. In DNA, the CDR3 is TGTGCCAGCCCACCACGGGGAGTCCGGATTCTAACTCAAGGAAACACCATATATTTT.

The gene calls are TRBV25-1 and TRBJ1-1; 7 nucleotides line up with TRBD1. The J segment lost 4 bases and the V segment lost 2 bases, leaving 7 bases of the junction unmatched. CDR1 is MGHDK and CDR2 is SYGVNS in the germline V gene. This CDR3 has 15 amino acids. CDR3 in amino acids: CASSEPQGESTEAFF. CDR3 nucleotides: TGTGCCAGCAGTGAACCTCAGGGGGAGAGCACTGAAGCTTTCTTT.

CDR3 sequence: CASSPFLGGTTEAFF. DNA for the CDR3: TGTGCCAGCAGCCCCTTTCTGGGAGGTACCACTGAAGCTTTCTTT. The chain uses TRBV3-1 (or the pseudogene TRBV3-2) and TRBJ1-1; D call uncertain. Trimming left V 4 bases short and J 4 bases short, with 16 bases between. Germline loops: CDR1 LGHDT, CDR2 YNNKEL (reference sequence). CDR3 length: 15 amino acids.

This rearrangement joins TRBV7-9 to TRBJ2-2; TRBD1 matches at 10 bases. Germline V gene sequence: CDR1 SEHNR, CDR2 FQNEAQ (reference sequence). V lost 6 bases and J lost 5; bases outside the gene matches: 3. This CDR3 comprises 14 residues. For the CDR3, the DNA is TGTGCCAGCAGTAGACAGGGGGCGACCGGGGAGCTGTTTTTT. Residues: CASSRQGATGELFF. The entire variable domain, with the rest obtained from reference TRBV7-9 and TRBJ2-2, is as follows: DTGVSQNPRHKITKRGQNVTFRCDPISEHNRLYWYRQTLGQGPEFLTYFQNEAQLEKSRLLSDRFSAERPKGSFSTLEIQRTEQGDSAMYLCASSRQGATGELFFGEGSRLTVL.

The V gene is TRBV7-3, the J gene TRBJ2-3; the D is unclear. The length of the CDR3 is 13 residues. Germline-derived CDR1 and CDR2 are SGHTA and FQGTGA. V lost 1 base and J 0 bases, leaving 2 bases between the germline ends. CDR3: CASSLISTDTQYF. CDR3 nucleotides: TGTGCCAGCAGCTTAATAAGCACAGATACGCAGTATTTT.

The chain has TRBV11-2 and TRBJ2-6, with D possibly being TRBD1 (5 bases). With 5 bases removed from V and 2 bases from J, the gap between germline ends came to 10 bases. CDR3 size: 15 residues. Germline lookup yields CDR1 SGHAT and CDR2 FQNNGV. For the CDR3, the DNA is TGTGCCAGCAGCCTGGGGCCCGCTGGGGCCAACGTCCTGACTTTC. Translated: CASSLGPAGANVLTF. Full variable domain (missing parts from reference TRBV11-2 and TRBJ2-6): EAGVAQSPRYKIIEKRQSVAFWCNPISGHATLYWYQQILGQGPKLLIQFQNNGVVDDSQLPKDRFSAERLKGVDSTLKIQPAKLEDSAVYLCASSLGPAGANVLTFGAGSRLTVL.